The clone carrying this T cell receptor beta chain appeared many times. Antigen specificity is unknown. This entry is derived from a study of T cells in Graves' hyperthyroidism and ophthalmopathy. Study-wide results and limits: Most clonotypes expanded in thyroid above 0.001 were likewise present in blood.

Researchers took RNA transcripts and amplified the TCR beta CDR3 regions from them. The HTBI primer set was used in a first-round RT-PCR of the TCR CDR3. TCRdb reprocessed the multiplex PCR reads with MiXCR, giving one entry per CDR3 protein. The sample has 500,000 to 650,000 distinct CDR3 sequences, 13% to 15% seen once. Enrolled ophthalmopathy patients presented with a Clinical Activity Score of at least 3, a NOSPECS grade of at least 4, and disease duration under 3 months. Germline-derived CDR1 and CDR2 are SGHVS and FNYEAQ. V gave up 4 bases and J gave up 5 bases; unmatched junction bases: 5. The CDR3 is 15 amino acids.

The sequencing sample was made of blood. The V and J genes are TRBV7-6 and TRBJ2-2; 9 bases are a match to TRBD2. This TCR came from a woman in her forties or fifties with Graves' ophthalmopathy. The CDR3 sequence: CASSSGTSRTGELFF. For the CDR3, the DNA is TGTGCCAGCAGCTCCGGGACTAGCAGGACCGGGGAGCTGTTTTTT. The entire variable domain, with the rest obtained from reference TRBV7-6 and TRBJ2-2, is as follows: GAGVSQSPRYKVTKRGQDVALRCDPISGHVSLYWYRQALGQGPEFLTYFNYEAQQDKSGLPNDRFSAERPEGSISTLTIQRTEQRDSAMYRCASSSGTSRTGELFFGEGSRLTVL.